The T cell receptor beta chain described here comes from a study of OX40 agonist ivuxolimab in advanced cancers. Concerning the study at large: The costimulatory receptor OX40 (CD134) was targeted by ivuxolimab, a fully human IgG2 agonistic monoclonal antibody. Partial responses were achieved by three dose-escalation patients, of whom one had hepatocellular carcinoma and two had cutaneous melanoma. In the dose-escalation cohort, about four fifths of patients were male, and the mean age was approximately 60 years with a range of roughly 20 to 80. The purpose of peripheral TCRbeta sequencing was to test whether ivuxolimab changed TCR sequence diversity and led to clonal T-cell expansion. Prior anti-PD-1, anti-PD-L1 or anti-CTLA-4 therapy was permitted, and less than 45% of dose-escalation patients had received checkpoint inhibitors. The paper reports the monotherapy dose-escalation portion (N of about 54 patients) of the phase I ivuxolimab trial. Intravenous ivuxolimab was administered to patients every 2 weeks at six dose levels: 0.01, 0.1, 0.3, 1.5, 3 and 10 mg/kg. Of the approximately 50 patients in dose escalation, about 20 had hepatocellular carcinoma, around 15 had melanoma, 9 had renal cell carcinoma and 9 had head and neck cancer. Broader findings and caveats from the paper: Low levels of normalized T-cell clonal expansion were also seen in some patients who did not respond. The antigen specificity of the clonally expanded peripheral T cells was not determined. After ivuxolimab, more expanded clones were found on average in CD8+ T cells than in CD4+ T cells. Clonal expansion of both CD4+ and CD8+ blood T cells was observed from baseline to week 6 at doses 0.1 to 3.0 mg/kg. In the 0.1-3.0 mg/kg groups, partial responders had among the lowest normalized peripheral clonal expansion, particularly in CD8+ T cells.

The CDR3 spans 14 residues, from the cysteine through the phenylalanine. Only CDR3 DNA remains: 42 bases, in frame from the first base. V sheds 3 bases and J sheds 7 bases, leaving 15 bases between their ends. Via the germline V gene (reference sequence), CDR1 is MNHEY and CDR2 SMNVEV. To sequence the TCRbeta CDR3 region, genomic DNA was isolated from the sorted cells. The immunoSEQ Assay was used to sequence the TCRbeta CDR3 regions. The immuneACCESS repertoire file appears here via TCRdb, limited to in-frame rearrangements. These files lack a portion of the clones; in checked studies, under half of the deficit traces to unresolved V genes, and the cause of the others is not known. This sample lists tens of thousands of clones; nearly 90% were detected once. Roughly an eighth of the sample comes from the top ten. Concerning this clone: Its antigen is not yet known. No clone much larger than this one lies a single base away; base qualities are absent.

The trial excluded patients who had a history of autoimmune disease or who were on systemic immunosuppression. Peripheral blood for TCR sequencing was drawn from every dose cohort at baseline, at cycle 4 day 1 and at cycle 7 day 1. The samples were taken from a phase I, first-in-human, multicenter, open-label dose-escalation trial of ivuxolimab. The trial enrolled adults with locally advanced or metastatic head and neck squamous cell, hepatocellular, melanoma or renal cell carcinoma. CD4+ and CD8+ T cells were sorted separately from peripheral blood before TCR sequencing. Sequenced material: CD4+ or CD8+ T cells sorted from blood, taken in a trial of the OX40 agonist ivuxolimab. This clonotype was obtained from an adult with an advanced solid tumor such as melanoma, head and neck, liver or kidney cancer. The chain employs TRBV27 and TRBJ2-5, with the D call perhaps TRBD1 or TRBD2, each one matching 6 bases. The base sequence is TGTGCCAGCAGTTTCTGGGGGGCAGGAGGGACCCAGTACTTC. Its translation reads: CASSFWGAGGTQYF.